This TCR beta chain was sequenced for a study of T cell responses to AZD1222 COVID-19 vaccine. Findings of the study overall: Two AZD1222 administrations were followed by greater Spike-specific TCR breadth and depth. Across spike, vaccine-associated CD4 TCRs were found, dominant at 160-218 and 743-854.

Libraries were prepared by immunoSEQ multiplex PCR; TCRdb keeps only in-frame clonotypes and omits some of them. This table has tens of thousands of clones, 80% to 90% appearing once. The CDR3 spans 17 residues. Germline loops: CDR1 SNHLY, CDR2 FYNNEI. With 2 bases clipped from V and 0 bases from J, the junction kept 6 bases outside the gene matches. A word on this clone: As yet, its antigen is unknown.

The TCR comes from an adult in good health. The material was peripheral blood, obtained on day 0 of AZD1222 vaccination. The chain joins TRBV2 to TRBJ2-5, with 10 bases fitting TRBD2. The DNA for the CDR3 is TGTGCCAGCAGTGAAAAGGGACTAGCGATCTACCAAGAGACCCAGTACTTC. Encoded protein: CASSEKGLAIYQETQYF.